Listed here are 13 T cell receptor beta chains from one sample, sequenced in a study of T cells in Graves' hyperthyroidism and ophthalmopathy. What was amplified from RNA transcripts were TCR beta CDR3 regions. HTBI primers drove first-round RT-PCR of the TCR CDR3. TCRdb re-analysed the multiplex PCR reads in MiXCR, keeping a single row per CDR3 protein. In the table there are around 400,000 distinct CDR3 sequences, less than 15% of which are singletons. Sequenced sample: blood. The receptors originated from a woman under 30 with Graves' hyperthyroidism.

The chain employs TRBV20-1 and TRBJ2-2, with D perhaps matching TRBD2 (6 bases). V gave up 0 bases and J gave up 2 bases, with 13 bases separating them. The germline V gene has CDR1 DFQATT and CDR2 SNEGSKA (reference sequence). The CDR3 loop spans 16 amino acids. CDR3: CSARDRLRGNTGELFF. The CDR3 DNA reads TGCAGTGCTAGAGATAGATTGCGGGGTAACACCGGGGAGCTGTTTTTT.

This clonotype was recorded many times. V is TRBV12-5 and J is TRBJ2-1, with a possible D match to TRBD1 (6 bases). V was clipped by 6 bases and J by 8 bases, with 14 bases between them. Germline lookup yields CDR1 LGHNT and CDR2 FRNRAP. This CDR3 contains 13 residues. CDR3 DNA sequence: TGTGCTAGTGGGGATGCCAGGGGTGATGAGCAGTTCTTC. This encodes CASGDARGDEQFF.

The chain combines TRBV6-1 with TRBJ2-1; 12 nucleotides line up with TRBD2. The CDR3 length is 16 residues. Germline CDR1 is MNHNS and CDR2 is SASEGT. V was clipped by 6 bases and J by 8 bases; unmatched bases: 11. The CDR3 loop is CASSPPGLAGGHEQFF. CDR3 DNA: TGTGCCAGCAGCCCCCCGGGGCTAGCGGGGGGGCATGAGCAGTTCTTC.

This clonotype was picked up a small number of times. J is TRBJ2-5 and V is TRBV24-1; D not certain. In germline, CDR1 is KGHDR, CDR2 SFDVKD. The CDR3 runs 13 residues. The V end was cut by 7 bases, the J end by 5 bases, with 13 bases between. The CDR3 DNA follows: TGTGCCACCAGCGACGGATCCTTTGAGACCCAGTACTTC. Protein: CATSDGSFETQYF.

The sample holds a few counts of this clonotype. The chain joins TRBV12-3 or TRBV12-4 to TRBJ1-3, with D hard to call. V lost 3 bases and J lost 0, with 3 bases in between. The CDR3 contains 13 residues. The CDR3 sequence is CASSFSSGNTIYF. In nucleotides, the CDR3 is TGTGCCAGCAGTTTCTCCTCTGGAAACACCATATATTTT.

V and J are TRBV20-1 and TRBJ2-2, with TRBD2 matching over 7 bases. CDR1 is DFQATT, CDR2 SNEGSKA, per germline (reference sequence). With 6 bases clipped from V and 2 bases from J, the junction kept 6 bases outside the gene matches. This CDR3 is built from 14 residues. The CDR3 DNA reads as TGCAGTGCCCCCAGCGGGATAAACACCGGGGAGCTGTTTTTT. This gives the protein CSAPSGINTGELFF.

This clonotype was observed a few times. This sequence joins TRBV20-1 and TRBJ1-5; tentatively, D is TRBD1 (6 bases). V dropped 5 bases and J dropped 9 bases, with 29 bases sitting between them. Looked up from germline, CDR1 is DFQATT and CDR2 is SNEGSKA (reference sequence). The CDR3 sequence is 17 residues long. The CDR3 is CSAGPGAGAFPGRPQHF. DNA for the CDR3: TGCAGTGCTGGCCCGGGGGCAGGGGCCTTTCCGGGTCGGCCCCAGCATTTT.

Many counts were recorded for this clonotype. The chain employs TRBV28 and TRBJ1-1, with 7 positions matching TRBD1. The CDR3 has 15 amino acids. V gave up 2 bases and J gave up 2 bases; unmatched junction bases: 5. CDR1 and CDR2 (germline): MDHEN, SYDVKM. The CDR3 DNA sequence: TGTGCCAGCAGTTTACCCGGGACAGCTAACACTGAAGCTTTCTTT. Its translation is CASSLPGTANTEAFF.

Many counts were recorded for this clonotype. The chain joins TRBV20-1 to TRBJ1-6, with D possibly being TRBD1 (5 bases). Germline CDR1 reads DFQATT; CDR2 reads SNEGSKA (reference sequence). Deletions cut 3 bases from V and 7 bases from J, with 19 bases between. The CDR3 has 16 residues. This CDR3 is CSARARESFLNSPLHF. The CDR3 DNA reads TGCAGTGCTAGGGCCAGGGAGAGTTTCCTAAATTCACCCCTCCACTTT.

This clonotype has a count of ten or more. The chain uses TRBV20-1 and TRBJ2-7; TRBD1 is a possible D gene (6 bases). The germline V gene has CDR1 DFQATT and CDR2 SNEGSKA (reference sequence). CDR3 length: 13 amino acids. V was pared by 4 bases and J by 0 bases, with 10 bases between. The CDR3 coding sequence is TGCAGTGCTAAGCCGGGACACTCCTACGAGCAGTACTTC. Amino acid sequence: CSAKPGHSYEQYF.

A word on this clonotype: A much more abundant neighbour one base away suggests this may be a read error. The rearrangement links TRBV29-1 to TRBJ2-7, with D hard to call. The CDR3 is 11 amino acids. CDR1 SQVTM and CDR2 ANQGSEA come from the germline V gene. V was shortened by 5 bases and J by 2 bases, with 7 bases between the two germline ends. The CDR3 region has the DNA TGCAGCGTTCAAGGTCCCTACGAGCAGTACTTC. Protein product: CSVQGPYEQYF.

This clonotype showed up many times. The chain links TRBV5-1 to TRBJ2-3, with a possible D match to TRBD1 (6 bases). Germline assignment: CDR1 SGHRS and CDR2 YFSETQ. With 7 bases removed from V and 2 bases from J, the gap between germline ends came to 17 bases. This CDR3 has 15 amino acids. CDR3 nucleotides: TGCGCCAGCGATACGGCGTCGGGACACACAGATACGCAGTATTTT. Protein: CASDTASGHTDTQYF.

The gene calls are TRBV4-1 and TRBJ1-5; weak D call: TRBD1 (5 bases). Germline assignment: CDR1 MGHRA and CDR2 YSYEKL. There are 15 residues in the CDR3. V lost 0 bases and J 6 bases, leaving 12 bases between the germline ends. CDR3 loop: CASSQESHRGQPQHF. DNA for the CDR3: TGCGCCAGCAGCCAAGAGAGTCATAGGGGTCAGCCCCAGCATTTT.